The clone carrying this T cell receptor beta chain was seen a handful of times. Its cognate antigen is unknown. Germline CDR1 reads SEHNR; CDR2 reads FQNEAQ (reference sequence). CDR3 length: 15 residues. With 3 bases clipped from V and 7 bases from J, the junction kept 7 bases outside the gene matches. This sample is drawn from a study of beta chain features in type 1 diabetes. Points from the study as a whole: Within the patient group, naive, central memory and Treg TCRB repertoires appeared more similar to each other than within healthy donors. Across all four CD4+ subsets, people with type 1 diabetes showed modestly shorter TCRB CDR3s. Equally in patients and controls, PCR might preferentially amplify shorter templates.

The authors reverse transcribed all of the isolated RNA, so sequencing captured expressed TCRB transcripts. The data were produced by immunoSEQ multiplex PCR, yet TCRdb's version contains in-frame clones alone and is incomplete. The sample has hundreds of thousands of clones; around 15% are singletons. V and J are TRBV7-9 and TRBJ1-5; 9 nucleotides agree with TRBD1. The receptor's source is a man in his late teens or twenties in good health. Sequences were obtained from naive CD4+ T cells from blood. CDR3 region: CASSLTTGGTQPQHF. The CDR3 DNA sequence: TGTGCCAGCAGCTTGACGACAGGGGGAACACAGCCCCAGCATTTT. Combining the CDR3 with reference TRBV7-9 and TRBJ1-5 gives the whole variable domain DTGVSQNPRHKITKRGQNVTFRCDPISEHNRLYWYRQTLGQGPEFLTYFQNEAQLEKSRLLSDRFSAERPKGSFSTLEIQRTEQGDSAMYLCASSLTTGGTQPQHFGDGTRLSIL.